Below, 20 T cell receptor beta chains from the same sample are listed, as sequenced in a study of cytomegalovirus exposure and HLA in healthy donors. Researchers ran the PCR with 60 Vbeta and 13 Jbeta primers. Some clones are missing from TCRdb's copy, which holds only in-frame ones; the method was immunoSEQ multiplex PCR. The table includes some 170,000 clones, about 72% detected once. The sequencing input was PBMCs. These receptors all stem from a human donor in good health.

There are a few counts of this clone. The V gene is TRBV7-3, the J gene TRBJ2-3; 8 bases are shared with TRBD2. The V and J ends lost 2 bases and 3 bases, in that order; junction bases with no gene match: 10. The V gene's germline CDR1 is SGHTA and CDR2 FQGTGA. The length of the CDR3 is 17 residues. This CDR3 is CASSLFRGGTATDTQYF. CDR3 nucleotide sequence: TGTGCCAGCAGCTTATTTCGCGGGGGGACCGCGACAGATACGCAGTATTTT. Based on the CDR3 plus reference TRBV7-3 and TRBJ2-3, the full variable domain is GAGVSQTPSNKVTEKGKYVELRCDPISGHTALYWYRQSLGQGPEFLIYFQGTGAADDSGLPNDRFFAVRPEGSVSTLKIQRTERGDSAVYLCASSLFRGGTATDTQYFGPGTRLTVL.

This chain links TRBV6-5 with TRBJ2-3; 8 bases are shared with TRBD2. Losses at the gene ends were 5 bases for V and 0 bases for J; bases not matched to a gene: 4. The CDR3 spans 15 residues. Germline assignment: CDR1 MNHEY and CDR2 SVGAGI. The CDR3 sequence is CASSSSGVSTDTQYF. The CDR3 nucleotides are TGTGCCAGCAGTAGTAGCGGGGTTAGCACAGATACGCAGTATTTT.

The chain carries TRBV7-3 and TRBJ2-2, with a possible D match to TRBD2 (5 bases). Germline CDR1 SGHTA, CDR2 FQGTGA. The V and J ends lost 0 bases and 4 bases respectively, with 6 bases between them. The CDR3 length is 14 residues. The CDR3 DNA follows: TGTGCCAGCAGCTTAACCCGGGGCACCGGGGAGCTGTTTTTT. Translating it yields CASSLTRGTGELFF.

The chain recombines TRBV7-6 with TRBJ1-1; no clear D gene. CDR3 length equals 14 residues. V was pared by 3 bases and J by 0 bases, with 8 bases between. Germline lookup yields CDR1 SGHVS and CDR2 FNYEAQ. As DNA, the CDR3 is TGTGCCAGCAGCTTGGCAGTTATGAACACTGAAGCTTTCTTT. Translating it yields CASSLAVMNTEAFF. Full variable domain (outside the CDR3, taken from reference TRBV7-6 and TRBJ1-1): GAGVSQSPRYKVTKRGQDVALRCDPISGHVSLYWYRQALGQGPEFLTYFNYEAQQDKSGLPNDRFSAERPEGSISTLTIQRTEQRDSAMYRCASSLAVMNTEAFFGQGTRLTVV.

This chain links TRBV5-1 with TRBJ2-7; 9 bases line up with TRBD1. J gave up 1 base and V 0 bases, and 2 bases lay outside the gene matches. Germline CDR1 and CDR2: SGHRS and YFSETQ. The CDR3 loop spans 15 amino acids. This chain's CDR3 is CASSLGGTGSYEQYF. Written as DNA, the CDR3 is TGCGCCAGCAGCTTGGGGGGGACAGGGTCCTACGAGCAGTACTTC.

DNA of the CDR3: TGCGCCAGCAGCCAGATGGGGGCTTCTAATGAAAAACTGTTTTTT. It encodes CASSQMGASNEKLFF. The V gene is TRBV4-3, the J gene TRBJ1-4, with D possibly TRBD1 on 6 matching bases. The length of the CDR3 is 15 residues. Trimming removed 3 bases from V and 3 bases from J, with 11 bases in between. CDR1 and CDR2 from the germline V gene are LGHNA and YSLEER.

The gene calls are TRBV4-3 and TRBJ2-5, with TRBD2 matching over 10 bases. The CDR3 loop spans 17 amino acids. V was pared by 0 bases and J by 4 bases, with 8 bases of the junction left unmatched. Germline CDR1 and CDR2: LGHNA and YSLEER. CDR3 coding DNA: TGCGCCAGCAGCCAAGACAGAAGCGGGGGGGTGGGAGAGACCCAGTACTTC. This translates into CASSQDRSGGVGETQYF.

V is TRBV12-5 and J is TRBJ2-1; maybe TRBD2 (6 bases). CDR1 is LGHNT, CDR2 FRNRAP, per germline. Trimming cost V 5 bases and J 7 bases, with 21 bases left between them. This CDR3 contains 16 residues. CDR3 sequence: CASGPPSGSVGNEQFF. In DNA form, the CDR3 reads TGTGCTAGTGGTCCCCCAAGCGGGTCAGTGGGGAATGAGCAGTTCTTC.

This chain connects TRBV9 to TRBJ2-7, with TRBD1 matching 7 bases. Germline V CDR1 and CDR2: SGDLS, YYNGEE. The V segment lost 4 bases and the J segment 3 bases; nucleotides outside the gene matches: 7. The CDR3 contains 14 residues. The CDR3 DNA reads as TGTGCCAGCAGCCCCAGGACAGGTGACTACGAGCAGTACTTC. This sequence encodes CASSPRTGDYEQYF.

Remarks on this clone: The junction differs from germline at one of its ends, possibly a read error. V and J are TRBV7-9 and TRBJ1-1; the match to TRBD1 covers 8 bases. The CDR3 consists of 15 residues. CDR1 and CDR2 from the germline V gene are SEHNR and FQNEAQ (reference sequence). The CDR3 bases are TGTTCCAGCAGCCTGGGACAGGCCTTGAACACTGAAGCTTTCTTT. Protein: CSSSLGQALNTEAFF.

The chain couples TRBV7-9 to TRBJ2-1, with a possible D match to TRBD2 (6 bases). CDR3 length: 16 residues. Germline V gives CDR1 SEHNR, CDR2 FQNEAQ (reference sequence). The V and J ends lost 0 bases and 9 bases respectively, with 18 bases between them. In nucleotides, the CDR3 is TGTGCCAGCAGCTTAGCGGGGGGAAGGGGCCCGGGTGAGCAGTTCTTC. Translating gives CASSLAGGRGPGEQFF. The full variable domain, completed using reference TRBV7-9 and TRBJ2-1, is DTGVSQNPRHKITKRGQNVTFRCDPISEHNRLYWYRQTLGQGPEFLTYFQNEAQLEKSRLLSDRFSAERPKGSFSTLEIQRTEQGDSAMYLCASSLAGGRGPGEQFFGPGTRLTVL.

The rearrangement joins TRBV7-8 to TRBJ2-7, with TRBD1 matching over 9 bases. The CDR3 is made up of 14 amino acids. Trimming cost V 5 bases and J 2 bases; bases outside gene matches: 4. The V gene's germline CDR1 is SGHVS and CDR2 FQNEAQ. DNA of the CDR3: TGTGCCAGCAGCCCGCGGACAGGGGCCTACGAGCAGTACTTC. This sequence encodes CASSPRTGAYEQYF.

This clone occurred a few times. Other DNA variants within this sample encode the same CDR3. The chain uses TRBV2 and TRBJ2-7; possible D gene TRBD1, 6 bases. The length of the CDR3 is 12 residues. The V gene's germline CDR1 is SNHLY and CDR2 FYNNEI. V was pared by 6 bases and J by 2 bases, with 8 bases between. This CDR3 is CASSGQTYEQYF. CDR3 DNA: TGTGCCAGCAGCGGACAGACCTACGAGCAGTACTTC. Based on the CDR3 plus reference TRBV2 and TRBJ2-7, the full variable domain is EPEVTQTPSHQVTQMGQEVILRCVPISNHLYFYWYRQILGQKVEFLVSFYNNEISEKSEIFDDQFSVERPDGSNFTLKIRSTKLEDSAMYFCASSGQTYEQYFGPGTRLTVT.

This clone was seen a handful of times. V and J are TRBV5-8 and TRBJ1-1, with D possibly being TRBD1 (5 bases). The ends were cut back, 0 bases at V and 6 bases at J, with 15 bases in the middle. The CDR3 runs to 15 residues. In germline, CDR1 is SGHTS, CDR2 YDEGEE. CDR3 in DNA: TGTGCCAGCAGCTTGGAACAGGCTCTGGGCGCTGAAGCTTTCTTT. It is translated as CASSLEQALGAEAFF.

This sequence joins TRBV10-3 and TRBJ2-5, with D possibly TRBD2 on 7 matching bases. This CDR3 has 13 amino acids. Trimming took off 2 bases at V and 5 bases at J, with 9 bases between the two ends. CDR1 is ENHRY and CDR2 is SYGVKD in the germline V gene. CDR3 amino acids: CAISEGGAETQYF. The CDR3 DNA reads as TGTGCCATCAGTGAGGGGGGGGCGGAGACCCAGTACTTC.

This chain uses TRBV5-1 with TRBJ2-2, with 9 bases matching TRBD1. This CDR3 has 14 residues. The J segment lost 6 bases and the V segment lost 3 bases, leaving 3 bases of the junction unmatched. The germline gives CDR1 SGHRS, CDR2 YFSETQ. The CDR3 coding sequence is TGCGCCAGCAGCTGGAGGACAGGGGCCGGGGAGCTGTTTTTT. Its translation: CASSWRTGAGELFF.

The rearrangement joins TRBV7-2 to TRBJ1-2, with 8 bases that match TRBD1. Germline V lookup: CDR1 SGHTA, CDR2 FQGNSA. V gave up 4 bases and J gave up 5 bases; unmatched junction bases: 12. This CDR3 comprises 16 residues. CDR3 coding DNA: TGTGCCAGCAGCTACTTAACAGGGGGAGCGAGGTATGGCTACACCTTC. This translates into CASSYLTGGARYGYTF.

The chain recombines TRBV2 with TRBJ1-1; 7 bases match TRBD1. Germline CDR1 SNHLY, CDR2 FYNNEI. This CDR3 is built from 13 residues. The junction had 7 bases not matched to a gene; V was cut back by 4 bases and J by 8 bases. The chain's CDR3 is CASSVDRVSEAFF. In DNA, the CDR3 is TGTGCCAGCAGTGTAGACAGGGTTTCCGAAGCTTTCTTT.

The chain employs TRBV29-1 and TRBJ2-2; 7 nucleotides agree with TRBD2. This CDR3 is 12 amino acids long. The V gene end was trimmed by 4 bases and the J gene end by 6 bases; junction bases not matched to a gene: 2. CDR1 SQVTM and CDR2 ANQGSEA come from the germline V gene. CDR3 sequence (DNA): TGCAGCGTTGGCGGGGGAGCCGGGGAGCTGTTTTTT. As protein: CSVGGGAGELFF.

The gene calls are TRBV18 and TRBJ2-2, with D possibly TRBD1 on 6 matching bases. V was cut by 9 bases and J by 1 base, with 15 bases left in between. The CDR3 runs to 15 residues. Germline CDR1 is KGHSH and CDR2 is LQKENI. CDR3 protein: CASSATGQNTGELFF. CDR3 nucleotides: TGTGCCAGTTCCGCAACGGGACAGAACACCGGGGAGCTGTTTTTT.